Only one count was recorded for the clone carrying this TCR beta chain. No antigen is known for it. The sample is drawn from a study of T cells in localized non-small cell lung cancer. This CDR3 is 13 amino acids long. The V gene's germline CDR1 is MRHNA and CDR2 SNTAGT. The junction had 3 bases not matched to a gene; V was cut back by 4 bases and J by 5 bases. Assay: immunoSEQ multiplex PCR; the TCRdb copy retains only in-frame clones and omits some. The sample carries under 50,000 clones, around 81% recorded once. Study observations and caveats: Maximal T cell clonality occurred in uninvolved adjacent lung, with tumor ranking below it. Higher blood T cell density went with longer overall survival. Sequence data derive from only one tumor region, so heterogeneity remains possible. In adjacent lung appeared a median about 58 of the top 100 tumor clones.

The TCR sequence derives from a man aged 40 to 69 with stage III lung adenocarcinoma. This specimen was peripheral blood mononuclear cells, taken before any cancer treatment. The rearrangement links TRBV6-4 to TRBJ2-3; TRBD2 matches at 7 bases. The CDR3 sequence is CASSAGGKDTQYF. The CDR3 DNA is TGTGCCAGCAGTGCGGGGGGAAAAGATACGCAGTATTTT.